This T cell receptor (beta chain) was observed in a study of cytomegalovirus exposure and HLA in healthy donors. With 60 Vbeta and 13 Jbeta primers, the PCR was carried out. Using immunoSEQ multiplex PCR, the repertoire was profiled, and TCRdb retains in-frame clones only, with some absent. The sample yields some 130,000 clones, 70% to 80% seen once. With respect to this clone: Other DNA sequences of this sample code for an identical CDR3.

V dropped 1 base and J dropped 5; count of bases not matched to a gene: 4. This CDR3 spans 15 amino acids. CDR1 is SGHTA, CDR2 FQGNSA, per germline. The J gene is TRBJ2-1, the V gene TRBV7-2; TRBD2 matches 8 bases. The sequence was obtained from a female donor in good health and CMV-seronegative. The specimen sequenced was PBMCs. The CDR3 nucleotides are TGTGCCAGCAGCTTAGGGCTAGCGGGTAACAATGAGCAGTTCTTC. It yields the protein CASSLGLAGNNEQFF.